This T cell receptor beta chain stems from a study of blood T cell repertoires in COVID-19. Study-level information: Italy, Spain and the United States were the sources of the convalescent and acute COVID-19 samples. PBMCs, B-cell-depleted T cells, or T cells were the source of the cDNA or gDNA that made up the material.

This clone was observed a handful of times. Original processing methods: Estimates of nucleated cell counts were drawn from the amplification of reference gene primers. Sequencing used immunoSEQ multiplex PCR; TCRdb keeps in-frame clones, though not all of them. V and J calls and clone size are copied from that table; D and trimming were computed from the DNA. The sample contains 200,000 to 250,000 clones, roughly four fifths of which appear only once. Germline V lookup: CDR1 SEHNR, CDR2 FQNEAQ (reference sequence). The V gene lost 4 bases and the J gene lost 0 bases, with 7 bases spanning the gap. The CDR3 contains 13 residues.

V and J are TRBV7-9 and TRBJ2-7; D is undetermined. The clonotype was recovered from a woman aged 60-75 years who had recovered from COVID-19. The sample taken for sequencing was PBMCs or T cells enriched from blood (not recorded which). The CDR3 DNA follows: TGTGCCAGCAGCTCTAGGAACTCCTACGAGCAGTACTTC. Its translation is CASSSRNSYEQYF.